This T cell receptor beta chain was observed in a study of post-analysis software for immune sequencing data. About the study: Recorded disease courses covered relapsing-remitting, secondary progressive and progressive-relapsing multiple sclerosis. Some patients had no subtype annotation.

With respect to this clonotype: The antigen is unknown.

Prepared TCR beta cDNA libraries contained unique molecular identifiers. TCRdb ran MiXCR on the PCR reads and lists one entry per CDR3 protein. In the table there are roughly 650,000 distinct CDR3 sequences, 59% of which are singletons. Study-wide findings and caveats: Strong co-clustering by F measure was seen for same-batch samples. In patients, about five TRBV segments were more frequent than in controls, with TRBV5-6, TRBV5-1 and TRBV20-1 among them.

The germline CDR1 and CDR2 sequences are DFQATT and SNEGSKA (reference sequence). The V end lost 6 bases, the J end lost 4 bases, and 8 bases lay between the germline ends. This CDR3 comprises 11 residues. Source material: blood. This TCR derives from a girl aged 2-10 years with multiple sclerosis. This rearrangement joins TRBV20-1 to TRBJ2-3; no firm D call. The CDR3 sequence is CSAPRADTQYF. The CDR3 DNA sequence: TGCAGTGCCCCCCGTGCAGATACGCAGTATTTT.